This record looks at one TCR beta chain sequence and its context. Authors' data handling: The assay estimated nucleated cells by amplifying reference gene primers. Data came from immunoSEQ multiplex PCR; TCRdb stores just in-frame clones and leaves some out. That table furnishes V, J and clone size, whereas the DNA furnished D and trimming. This table has 180,000 or so clones, over 75% appearing once. The sample comes from a study of blood T cell repertoires in COVID-19. Across the study: There were acute and convalescent COVID-19 samples, and they came from the United States, Italy and Spain. PBMCs, B-cell-depleted T cells, or T cells were the source of the cDNA or gDNA that made up the material.

This sequence originates from a woman older than 75 with active or convalescent COVID-19. The specimen sequenced was peripheral blood.

This CDR3 is CASSEAIWGQGSSPLHF. The CDR3 bases are TGTGCCAGCAGTGAAGCGATATGGGGACAGGGAAGTTCACCCCTCCACTTT. This chain connects TRBV6-1 to TRBJ1-6, with 9 bases lining up with TRBD1. The CDR3 runs to 17 residues. With V trimmed by 0 bases and J by 9 bases, 9 bases remained unmatched. CDR1 and CDR2 (germline): MNHNS, SASEGT.